This record concerns one T cell receptor (beta chain) sequence. Its cognate antigen is unknown. In TCRdb, the 5' RACE reads were re-called with MiXCR into one record per CDR3 protein. The sample holds 65,000 to 100,000 distinct CDR3 sequences; 13% are singletons and the top ten take roughly two fifths. This record belongs to a study of T-cell memory formation after mild COVID-19. Overall study context: Largely, the TCR clusters proved donor specific. The study, taken as a whole, reports: Pre-infection memory contained some responding clones, which suggested that cross-reactive memory had joined. Second-wave clones that peaked on day 37 lacked confirmed SARS-CoV-2 specificity. CD4+ bias marked clones expanding day 15 to 37, unlike balanced contracting clones.

The CDR3 is 17 amino acids. The germline V and J ends were trimmed by 0 bases and 4 bases, with 17 bases remaining between them. Per the germline V gene, CDR1 is SGHTA and CDR2 is FQGNSA. This TCR derives from a young man who had mild COVID-19 (a few samples of this study predate the infection). Cell type and time point are not known. This chain connects TRBV7-2 to TRBJ2-3; D might be TRBD2 (5 bases). Sequenced: PBMCs or a T cell subset sorted from them (not recorded which). The CDR3 is CASSLALTDSVADTQYF. The CDR3, as DNA: TGTGCCAGCAGCTTAGCGCTGACGGACTCGGTGGCAGATACGCAGTATTTT.